The 3 T cell receptor beta chains reported below all come from one sample, sequenced in a study of blood T cell repertoires in COVID-19. TCRdb's copy holds only in-frame clones and misses some; the assay was immunoSEQ multiplex PCR. The sample shows about 160,000 clones, under 85% of them seen only once. Source material: peripheral blood. The receptors were gathered from a man aged 70-80 years with acute or convalescent COVID-19.

The rearrangement joins TRBV7-9 to TRBJ1-1; TRBD1 aligns across 9 bases. The junction had 6 bases not matched to a gene; V was cut back by 5 bases and J by 5 bases. The CDR3 is 14 residues long. CDR1 and CDR2 from the germline V gene are SEHNR and FQNEAQ (reference sequence). CDR3 residues: CASSPGQGYTEAFF. CDR3 DNA sequence: TGTGCCAGCAGCCCTGGACAGGGGTATACTGAAGCTTTCTTT.

The J gene is TRBJ1-4, the V gene TRBV18, with D possibly TRBD1 on 5 matching bases. Germline lookup yields CDR1 KGHSH and CDR2 LQKENI. V was cut by 6 bases and J by 0 bases, with 14 bases left in between. This CDR3 has 16 amino acids. For the CDR3, the DNA is TGTGCCAGCTCGACACAGGCAATTGCAACTAATGAAAAACTGTTTTTT. Its protein is CASSTQAIATNEKLFF.

The chain is built from TRBV19 and TRBJ2-6, with D possibly matching TRBD1 (7 bases). Per germline, CDR1 LNHDA and CDR2 SQIVND (reference sequence). V dropped 1 base and J dropped 0 bases, with 10 bases sitting between them. CDR3 size: 17 residues. The CDR3 nucleotides read TGTGCCAGTAGTATAGGCAGGGGGGTCTCTGGGGCCAACGTCCTGACTTTC. Translated, it gives CASSIGRGVSGANVLTF.